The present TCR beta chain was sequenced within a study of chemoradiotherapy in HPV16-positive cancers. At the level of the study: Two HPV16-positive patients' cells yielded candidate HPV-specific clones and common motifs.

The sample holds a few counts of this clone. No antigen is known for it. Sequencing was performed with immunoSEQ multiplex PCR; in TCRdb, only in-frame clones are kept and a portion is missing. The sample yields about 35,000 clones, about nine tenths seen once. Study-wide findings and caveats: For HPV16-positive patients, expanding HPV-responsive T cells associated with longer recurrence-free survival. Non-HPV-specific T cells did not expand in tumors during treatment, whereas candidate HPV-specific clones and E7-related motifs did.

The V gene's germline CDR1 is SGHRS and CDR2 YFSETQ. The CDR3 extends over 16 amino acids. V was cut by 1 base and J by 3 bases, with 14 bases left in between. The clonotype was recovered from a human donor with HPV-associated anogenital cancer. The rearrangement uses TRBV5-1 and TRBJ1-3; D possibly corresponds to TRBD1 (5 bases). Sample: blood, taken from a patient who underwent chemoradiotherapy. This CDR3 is CASSLWSGRNGNTIYF. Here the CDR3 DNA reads TGCGCCAGCAGCTTGTGGTCAGGGAGGAATGGAAACACCATATATTTT.